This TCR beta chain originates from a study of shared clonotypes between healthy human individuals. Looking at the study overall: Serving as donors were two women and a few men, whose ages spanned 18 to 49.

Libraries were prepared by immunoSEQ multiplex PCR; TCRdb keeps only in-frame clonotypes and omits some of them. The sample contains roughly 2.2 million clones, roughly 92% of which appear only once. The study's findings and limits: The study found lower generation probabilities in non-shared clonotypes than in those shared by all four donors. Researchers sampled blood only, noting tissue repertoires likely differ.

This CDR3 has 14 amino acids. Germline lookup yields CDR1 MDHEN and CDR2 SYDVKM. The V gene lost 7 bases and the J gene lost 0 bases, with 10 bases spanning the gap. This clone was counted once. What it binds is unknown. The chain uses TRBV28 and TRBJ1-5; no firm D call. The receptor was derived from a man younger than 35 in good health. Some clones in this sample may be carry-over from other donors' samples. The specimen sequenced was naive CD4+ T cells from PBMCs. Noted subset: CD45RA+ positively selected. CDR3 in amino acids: CASTTVYSNQPQHF. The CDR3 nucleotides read TGTGCCAGCACTACGGTATATAGCAATCAGCCCCAGCATTTT.